A few counts support the clone carrying this T cell receptor (beta chain). This sample was included in a study of T cells in Graves' hyperthyroidism and ophthalmopathy. This CDR3 contains 14 residues. The germline V gene has CDR1 DFQATT and CDR2 SNEGSKA (reference sequence). The trim removed 4 bases at V and 4 bases at J, leaving 9 bases unmatched. TCR beta CDR3 region amplification was performed from RNA transcripts. The TCR CDR3 was amplified in a first-round RT-PCR using the HTBI primer set. TCRdb processed the multiplex PCR reads anew with MiXCR; each CDR3 protein has one entry. The table shows 250,000 to 300,000 distinct CDR3 sequences, with roughly 20% occurring only once.

The V gene is TRBV20-1, the J gene TRBJ1-2; 7 nucleotides align to TRBD1. Sequencing input: blood. The TCR originated in a man in his fifties or sixties with Graves' ophthalmopathy. DNA of the CDR3: TGCAGTGCTACCGGGACAGCTCGCGCCTATGGCTACACCTTC. Residues: CSATGTARAYGYTF.